This is a list of T cell receptor beta chains from one sample in a study of regulatory dendritic cells for organ transplantation. Libraries were prepared by immunoSEQ multiplex PCR; TCRdb keeps only in-frame clonotypes and omits some of them. Here the sample spans a few thousand clones, roughly three fifths being singletons. For these TCRs, the target antigens are not known. The sequenced sample consisted of memory CD8+ T cells from blood cultured with dendritic cells. Receptors were obtained from a human donor in good health. CDR3s include the opening cysteine and the closing phenylalanine or tryptophan. The D gene is left open where the match is weak. Where a row states a size, it is once, few, many or the class of an expanded clone; other rows omit it.

J gene: TRBJ1-1
clone size: .
D gene: .
V gene: TRBV19
CDR3 DNA: TGTGCCAGTAGGTGGGCAGGGTACTTGGACACTGAAGCTTTCTTT
CDR3 protein: CASRWAGYLDTEAFF

J gene: TRBJ2-1
clone size: .
D gene: TRBD2
V gene: TRBV4-3
CDR3 DNA: TGCGCCAGCAGCCAAGGGACTAGCGGGGAGAGCTCCTACAATGAGCAGTTCTTC
CDR3 protein: CASSQGTSGESSYNEQFF

J gene: TRBJ2-3
clone size: .
D gene: .
V gene: TRBV9
CDR3 DNA: TGTGCCAGCAGCGTAGTCGGGGGACTTAGCACAGATACGCAGTATTTT
CDR3 protein: CASSVVGGLSTDTQYF

J gene: TRBJ1-5
clone size: once
D gene: .
V gene: TRBV6-1
CDR3 DNA: TGTGCCAGCAGCATACAGGGAAAGCCCCAGCATTTT
CDR3 protein: CASSIQGKPQHF

J gene: TRBJ2-7
clone size: .
D gene: TRBD2
V gene: TRBV2
CDR3 DNA: TGTGCCAGCAGAGCTACTAGCGGGGGGGCCCACGAGCAGTACTTC
CDR3 protein: CASRATSGGAHEQYF

J gene: TRBJ2-2
clone size: .
D gene: .
V gene: TRBV19
CDR3 DNA: TGTGCCAGTAGTATAGCCCCATCCAAATTCCGGGAGCTGTTTTTT
CDR3 protein: CASSIAPSKFRELFF

J gene: TRBJ1-6
clone size: few
D gene: .
V gene: TRBV7-2
CDR3 DNA: TGTGCCAGCAACTGGGGGGGGAATTCACCCCTCCACTTT
CDR3 protein: CASNWGGNSPLHF

J gene: TRBJ2-3
clone size: .
D gene: .
V gene: TRBV27
CDR3 DNA: TGTGCCAGCAGTGGCCGGGATCCTTCCACAGATACGCAGTATTTT
CDR3 protein: CASSGRDPSTDTQYF

J gene: TRBJ2-7
clone size: .
D gene: .
V gene: TRBV6-6
CDR3 DNA: TGTGCCAGCTTCGACAGTACCTACGAGCAGTACTTC
CDR3 protein: CASFDSTYEQYF

J gene: TRBJ2-1
clone size: .
D gene: .
V gene: TRBV7-3
CDR3 DNA: TGTGCCAGCAGCTTAACCAGGTCCTACAATGAGCAGTTCTTC
CDR3 protein: CASSLTRSYNEQFF

J gene: TRBJ2-7
clone size: .
D gene: .
V gene: TRBV6-6
CDR3 DNA: TGTGCCAGCAGTTACCGGGACAAGAACTACGAGCAGTACTTC
CDR3 protein: CASSYRDKNYEQYF

J gene: TRBJ2-1
clone size: .
D gene: TRBD1
V gene: TRBV5-1
CDR3 DNA: TGCGCCAGCAGTGAGGGGGCCGGACATGAGCAGTTCTTC
CDR3 protein: CASSEGAGHEQFF

J gene: TRBJ2-7
clone size: .
D gene: .
V gene: TRBV5-4
CDR3 DNA: TGTGCCAGCAGCTTGGGTCCAGGGTGGTCCTACGAGCAGTACTTC
CDR3 protein: CASSLGPGWSYEQYF

J gene: TRBJ2-7
clone size: .
D gene: TRBD1
V gene: TRBV5-6
CDR3 DNA: TGTGCCAGCAGCTTGCGGGACAGGCGTTCCTACGAGCAGTACTTC
CDR3 protein: CASSLRDRRSYEQYF

J gene: TRBJ2-3
clone size: .
D gene: .
V gene: TRBV6-1
CDR3 DNA: TGTGCCAGCAGTGGGCGGGAAGGTCTGGAAACGCAGTATTTT
CDR3 protein: CASSGREGLETQYF

J gene: TRBJ2-3
clone size: .
D gene: TRBD2
V gene: TRBV6-4
CDR3 DNA: TGTGCCAGCAGCGCCACAGCGGGGGGCGCAGATACGCAGTATTTT
CDR3 protein: CASSATAGGADTQYF

J gene: TRBJ2-1
clone size: few
D gene: TRBD2
V gene: TRBV2
CDR3 DNA: TGTGCCAGCAGCGAAACGGGGGGCAATGAGCAGTTCTTC
CDR3 protein: CASSETGGNEQFF

J gene: TRBJ2-1
clone size: .
D gene: .
V gene: TRBV18
CDR3 DNA: TGTGCCAGCTCACCACCGGCGAGGGTCGATGAGCAGTTCTTC
CDR3 protein: CASSPPARVDEQFF

J gene: TRBJ1-2
clone size: few
D gene: TRBD1
V gene: TRBV9
CDR3 DNA: TGTGCCAGCAGCGTAGGGACAGGGGATAACTATGGCTACACCTTC
CDR3 protein: CASSVGTGDNYGYTF

J gene: TRBJ2-2
clone size: .
D gene: TRBD1
V gene: TRBV2
CDR3 DNA: TGTGCCAGCAGGGACAGGGGTCCCGGGGAGCTGTTTTTT
CDR3 protein: CASRDRGPGELFF

J gene: TRBJ2-3
clone size: .
D gene: .
V gene: TRBV7-9
CDR3 DNA: TGTGCCAGCAGCTCCAATAAACAGGGGAGGCGCACAGATACGCAGTATTTT
CDR3 protein: CASSSNKQGRRTDTQYF

J gene: TRBJ2-1
clone size: .
D gene: TRBD2
V gene: TRBV19
CDR3 DNA: TGTGCCAGTAGTACAGTCGGGGGGACCTACAATGAGCAGTTCTTC
CDR3 protein: CASSTVGGTYNEQFF

J gene: TRBJ1-1
clone size: .
D gene: TRBD1
V gene: TRBV7-9
CDR3 DNA: TGTGCCAGCAGCCTTGGACAGATAACCGAAGGGGGCGCTTTCTTT
CDR3 protein: CASSLGQITEGGAFF

J gene: TRBJ2-7
clone size: medium-sized
D gene: TRBD1
V gene: TRBV11-2
CDR3 DNA: TGTGCCAGCAGCCGCGGACAGGGGGGTTCCTACGAGCAGTACTTC
CDR3 protein: CASSRGQGGSYEQYF

J gene: TRBJ1-2
clone size: .
D gene: TRBD1
V gene: TRBV27
CDR3 DNA: TGTGCCAGCAGGCGAGCCGGGACAGTAGAGGGCTATGGCTACACCTTC
CDR3 protein: CASRRAGTVEGYGYTF

J gene: TRBJ2-7
clone size: .
D gene: .
V gene: TRBV5-4
CDR3 DNA: TGTGCCAGCAGCTTGGGTCTAGCAGAATTCTCCTACGAGCAGTACTTC
CDR3 protein: CASSLGLAEFSYEQYF

J gene: TRBJ1-1
clone size: medium-sized
D gene: .
V gene: TRBV4-1
CDR3 DNA: TGCGCCAGCAGCCCGCTAGACGGGACAACTGAAGCTTTCTTT
CDR3 protein: CASSPLDGTTEAFF

J gene: TRBJ2-7
clone size: medium-sized
D gene: TRBD1
V gene: TRBV10-3
CDR3 DNA: TGTGCCATCAGTGTAGGTGGGACAGGGGCCTACGAGCAGTACTTC
CDR3 protein: CAISVGGTGAYEQYF

J gene: TRBJ2-1
clone size: few
D gene: TRBD1
V gene: TRBV19
CDR3 DNA: TGTGCCAGTGACCAAGGACAGGGAAACTACAATGAGCAGTTCTTC
CDR3 protein: CASDQGQGNYNEQFF

J gene: TRBJ1-2
clone size: .
D gene: TRBD1
V gene: TRBV5-5
CDR3 DNA: TGTGCCAGCAGCGTGACAGGGCTTGATGGCTACACCTTC
CDR3 protein: CASSVTGLDGYTF

J gene: TRBJ1-5
clone size: .
D gene: .
V gene: TRBV5-6
CDR3 DNA: TGTGCCAGCAGCTCCTCCAGCGGCTGGGCAAGAAATCAGCCCCAGCATTTT
CDR3 protein: CASSSSSGWARNQPQHF

J gene: TRBJ2-1
clone size: once
D gene: .
V gene: TRBV5-1
CDR3 DNA: TGCGCCAGGCTCACAGGGTCCCTCAATGAGCAGTTCTTC
CDR3 protein: CARLTGSLNEQFF